This T cell receptor (beta chain) came from a study of blood T cell repertoires in COVID-19. On the study more broadly: Recovered status applied to Cohort 3 donors who had two consecutive negative PCRs. It also applied to those with clearance or with symptom resolution. COVID-19 samples collected from the United States, Italy and Spain covered acute and convalescent phases.

Germline CDR1 is LNHNV and CDR2 is YYDKDF (reference sequence). V lost 5 bases and J lost 5; bases outside the gene matches: 9. This CDR3 region has 14 residues. Clinical histories supplied by participants themselves formed the basis of cohort assignment. Some clones are missing from TCRdb's copy, which holds only in-frame ones; the method was immunoSEQ multiplex PCR. This sample has approximately 140,000 clones, with about 87% found just once. Sequencing was carried out using PBMCs or T cells enriched from blood (not recorded which). The receptor was isolated from a man aged 45-60 years in a cohort exposed to, infected with or recovered from COVID-19 (not recorded which). The chain carries TRBV15 and TRBJ2-7; 7 bases are shared with TRBD1. CDR3 in amino acids: CATSVTLQGNEQYF. CDR3 nucleotide sequence: TGTGCCACCAGCGTTACCCTACAGGGGAACGAGCAGTACTTC.